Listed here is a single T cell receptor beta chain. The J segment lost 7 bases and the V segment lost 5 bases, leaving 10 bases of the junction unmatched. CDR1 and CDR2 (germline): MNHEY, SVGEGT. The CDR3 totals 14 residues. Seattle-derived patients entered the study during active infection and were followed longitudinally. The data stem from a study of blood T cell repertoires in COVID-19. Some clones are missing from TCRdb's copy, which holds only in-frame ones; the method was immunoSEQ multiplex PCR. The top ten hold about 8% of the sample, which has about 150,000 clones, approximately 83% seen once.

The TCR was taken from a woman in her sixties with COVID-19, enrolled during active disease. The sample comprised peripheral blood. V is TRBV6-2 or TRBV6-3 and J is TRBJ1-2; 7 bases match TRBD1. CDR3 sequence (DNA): TGTGCCAGCAGTCTCACCGGGACAGAGTTTGGCTACACCTTC. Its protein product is CASSLTGTEFGYTF.